The sample holds one count of the clone carrying this T cell receptor (beta chain). Its target is not known. The data stem from a study of T cell responses to AZD1222 COVID-19 vaccine. General study results and limits: It was only after the peak T cell response that any repertoires were sampled. Variant regions that are unmutated are reportedly the target of nearly half of spike-specific TCRs.

The table came from immunoSEQ multiplex PCR; TCRdb's copy has only in-frame clones and leaves some out. The data contain 60,000 to 70,000 clones, roughly 80% of them seen just once; the ten biggest clones take up about 5.8%. CDR1 and CDR2 from the germline V gene are MDHEN and SYDVKM. V lost 6 bases and J 0 bases, leaving 16 bases between the germline ends. The CDR3 totals 16 residues. The starting material was peripheral blood, obtained on day 0 of AZD1222 vaccination. The chain joins TRBV28 to TRBJ2-3; tentative D call: TRBD1 (6 bases). The clonotype comes from an adult in good health. The CDR3 here is CASSSWTATSTDTQYF. DNA of the CDR3: TGTGCCAGCAGCAGCTGGACAGCGACTAGCACAGATACGCAGTATTTT.